Sequencing of this TCR beta chain was carried out in a study of CXCR3-negative and CXCR3-positive naive CD8 T cells. Naive CD8+ T cells displayed a CD45RO-CCR7+CD27+CD95- phenotype. UMI-labeled TRB cDNA libraries were prepared by 5' RACE. TCRdb reanalyzed the 5' RACE reads, giving one entry per CDR3 protein sequence and no DNA. The sample table sets out 130,000 to 150,000 distinct CDR3 sequences. The CDR3 is 15 amino acids. Study-level points and caveats: Researchers report that CXCR3-positive naive cells carry more hydrophobic TRB CDR3s than CXCR3-negative naive cells. For memory CD8+ cells diversity was much lower, but both naive subsets had comparably high diversity. Memory cells showed distinct TRBV-TRBJ patterns, while the two naive subsets matched.

Note on this clonotype: Its antigen is still unknown.

The clonotype was recovered from a human donor in good health. Some clones in this sample may be carry-over from other donors' samples. Sequencing was carried out using naive CXCR3+ CD8+ T cells from blood. The subset: CD45RO-CCR7+CD27+CD95- naive CD8+ T cells expressing CXCR3 (TNR3+). The chain carries TRBV12-3 or TRBV12-4 and TRBJ2-2; the TCRdb D gene call, TRBD1, has no DNA to confirm it. The CDR3 loop reads CASSPNSGHHGELFF.